A single sample is the source of the 13 T cell receptor beta chains below, sequenced in a study of T cell responses to AZD1222 COVID-19 vaccine. Libraries were prepared by immunoSEQ multiplex PCR; TCRdb keeps only in-frame clonotypes and omits some of them. The data show around 150,000 clones, with roughly 89% seen just once and roughly 7.5% held by the top ten. The material was peripheral blood, obtained 28 days after the second dose of the MenACWY control vaccine. These TCRs come from an adult who received the MenACWY meningococcal vaccine as a control.

V is TRBV15 and J is TRBJ2-3; TRBD1 matches 10 bases. The CDR3 runs 15 residues. Trimming removed 7 bases from V and 3 bases from J; junction bases left unmatched: 7. The germline V gene has CDR1 LNHNV and CDR2 YYDKDF (reference sequence). The CDR3 DNA is TGTGCCACCAAAGAGACAGGGGGCGGAACAGATACGCAGTATTTT. Translated, it gives CATKETGGGTDTQYF. Full variable domain (remainder filled in from reference TRBV15 and TRBJ2-3): DAMVIQNPRYQVTQFGKPVTLSCSQTLNHNVMYWYQQKSSQAPKLLFHYYDKDFNNEADTPDNFQSRRPNTSFCFLDIRSPGLGDTAMYLCATKETGGGTDTQYFGPGTRLTVL.

V is TRBV28 and J is TRBJ2-7; 7 bases are shared with TRBD2. This CDR3 has 13 residues. The trim removed 7 bases at V and 3 bases at J, leaving 6 bases unmatched. Germline-derived CDR1 and CDR2 are MDHEN and SYDVKM. The CDR3 bases are TGTGCCAGCATGTCTAGCGGAGGCTACGAGCAGTACTTC. Translated, it gives CASMSSGGYEQYF.

This chain uses TRBV2 with TRBJ2-2; TRBD2 matches 10 bases. The germline V gene has CDR1 SNHLY and CDR2 FYNNEI. The ends lost 8 bases at V and 7 bases at J; junction bases unmatched: 16. The CDR3 contains 17 residues. The CDR3 loop reads CASGAGASGRVGGELFF. Written as DNA, the CDR3 is TGTGCCAGCGGCGCAGGGGCGAGCGGGAGGGTCGGCGGGGAGCTGTTTTTT.

The J gene is TRBJ2-7, the V gene TRBV5-6; no reliable D call. The CDR3 extends over 13 amino acids. V lost 0 bases and J 4 bases, leaving 8 bases between the germline ends. Germline CDR1 and CDR2: SGHDT and YYEEEE. The chain's CDR3 is CASSLAAPYEQYF. The CDR3 DNA sequence: TGTGCCAGCAGCTTGGCGGCTCCATACGAGCAGTACTTC.

V usage is TRBV7-3 and J usage is TRBJ2-2; TRBD2 is a possible D gene (6 bases). This CDR3 region has 17 residues. Germline V lookup: CDR1 SGHTA, CDR2 FQGTGA. V was pared by 5 bases and J by 0 bases, with 16 bases between. The CDR3 DNA sequence: TGTGCCAGCAGCCGATGGGGGACTGGGGCGAACACCGGGGAGCTGTTTTTT. Residues: CASSRWGTGANTGELFF. The complete variable domain, with remaining parts taken from reference TRBV7-3 and TRBJ2-2, reads GAGVSQTPSNKVTEKGKYVELRCDPISGHTALYWYRQSLGQGPEFLIYFQGTGAADDSGLPNDRFFAVRPEGSVSTLKIQRTERGDSAVYLCASSRWGTGANTGELFFGEGSRLTVL.

This sequence joins TRBV18 and TRBJ2-3; D unresolved. CDR1 and CDR2 (germline): KGHSH, LQKENI. The CDR3 totals 13 residues. V was clipped by 2 bases and J by 1 base, with 4 bases between them. The CDR3 loop reads CASSPTGTDTQYF. CDR3 DNA: TGTGCCAGCTCACCAACTGGCACAGATACGCAGTATTTT. The full variable domain, rest sourced from reference TRBV18 and TRBJ2-3, is NAGVMQNPRHLVRRRGQEARLRCSPMKGHSHVYWYRQLPEEGLKFMVYLQKENIIDESGMPKERFSAEFPKEGPSILRIQQVVRGDSAAYFCASSPTGTDTQYFGPGTRLTVL.

V is TRBV11-2 and J is TRBJ2-7; D is unresolved. Germline V gene data show CDR1 as SGHAT and CDR2 as FQNNGV. The V end was cut by 1 base, the J end by 5 bases, with 9 bases between. This CDR3 contains 13 residues. CDR3 DNA: TGTGCCAGCAGCTTAGCAGATTTCCACGAGCAGTACTTC. Its protein is CASSLADFHEQYF.

The chain combines TRBV24-1 with TRBJ2-5, with D possibly matching TRBD1 (5 bases). CDR3 length equals 15 residues. V was clipped by 2 bases and J by 2 bases, with 11 bases between them. Germline CDR1 KGHDR, CDR2 SFDVKD. The CDR3 DNA reads TGTGCCACCAGTGATTCCTCAGGGTCGCAAGAGACCCAGTACTTC. Protein product: CATSDSSGSQETQYF.

This chain uses TRBV5-1 with TRBJ1-1; a possible D gene is TRBD1 (6 bases). This CDR3 spans 13 amino acids. V lost 0 bases and J 4 bases, leaving 7 bases between the germline ends. The germline V gene has CDR1 SGHRS and CDR2 YFSETQ. The CDR3 DNA is TGCGCCAGCAGCTTGGAGGGGGGCACTGAAGCTTTCTTT. Protein sequence: CASSLEGGTEAFF.

DNA of the CDR3: TGTGCCAGCAGCCCCCGACAGACAAACAATGAGCAGTTCTTC. Protein sequence: CASSPRQTNNEQFF. This sequence joins TRBV3-1 (or the pseudogene TRBV3-2) and TRBJ2-1, with D maybe TRBD1 (5 bases). V was shortened by 4 bases and J by 5 bases, with 12 bases between the two germline ends. CDR1 is LGHDT, CDR2 YNNKEL, per germline (reference sequence). The CDR3 totals 14 residues.

The J gene is TRBJ2-5, the V gene TRBV7-9; 10 bases match TRBD2. Per germline, CDR1 SEHNR and CDR2 FQNEAQ (reference sequence). The J segment lost 1 base and the V segment lost 6 bases, leaving 2 bases of the junction unmatched. The length of the CDR3 is 14 residues. The CDR3 DNA sequence: TGTGCCAGCAGTCGGACTAGCGGCCAAGAGACCCAGTACTTC. Its protein is CASSRTSGQETQYF.

The CDR3 reads CASSLLQGAAEAFF. The CDR3 DNA reads TGTGCCAGCAGCCTCCTACAGGGGGCCGCTGAAGCTTTCTTT. The rearrangement joins TRBV28 to TRBJ1-1, with TRBD1 matching 9 bases. CDR3 length: 14 residues. J was trimmed by 6 bases and V by 6 bases; bases with no gene match: 8. Looked up from germline, CDR1 is MDHEN and CDR2 is SYDVKM.

This chain links TRBV28 with TRBJ1-6; no definite D call. Per the germline V gene, CDR1 is MDHEN and CDR2 is SYDVKM. The CDR3 has 14 amino acids. The germline V and J ends were trimmed by 8 bases and 6 bases, with 14 bases remaining between them. CDR3 sequence: CASWSGNGNSPLHF. CDR3 nucleotide sequence: TGTGCCAGCTGGTCCGGGAATGGTAATTCACCCCTCCACTTT.